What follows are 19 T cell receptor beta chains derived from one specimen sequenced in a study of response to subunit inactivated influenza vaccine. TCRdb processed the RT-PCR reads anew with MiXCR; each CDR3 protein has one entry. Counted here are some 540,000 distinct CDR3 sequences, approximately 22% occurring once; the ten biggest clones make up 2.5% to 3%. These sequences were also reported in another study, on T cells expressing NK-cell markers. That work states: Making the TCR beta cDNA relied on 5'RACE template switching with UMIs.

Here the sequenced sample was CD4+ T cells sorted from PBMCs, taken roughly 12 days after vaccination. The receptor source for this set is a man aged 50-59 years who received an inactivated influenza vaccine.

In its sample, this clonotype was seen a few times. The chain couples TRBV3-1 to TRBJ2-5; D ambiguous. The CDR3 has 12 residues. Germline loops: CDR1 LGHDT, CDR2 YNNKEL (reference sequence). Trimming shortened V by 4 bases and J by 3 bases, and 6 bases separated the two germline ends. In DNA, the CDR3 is TGTGCCAGCAGCCGGTGGAAAGAGACCCAGTACTTC. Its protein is CASSRWKETQYF.

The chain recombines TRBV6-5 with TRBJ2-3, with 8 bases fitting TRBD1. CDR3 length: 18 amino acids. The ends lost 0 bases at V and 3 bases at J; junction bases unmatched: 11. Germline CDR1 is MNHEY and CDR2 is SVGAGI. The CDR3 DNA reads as TGTGCCAGCAGTTACTCCGGCAGGGGGCGGGTGGTTACAGATACGCAGTATTTT. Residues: CASSYSGRGRVVTDTQYF.

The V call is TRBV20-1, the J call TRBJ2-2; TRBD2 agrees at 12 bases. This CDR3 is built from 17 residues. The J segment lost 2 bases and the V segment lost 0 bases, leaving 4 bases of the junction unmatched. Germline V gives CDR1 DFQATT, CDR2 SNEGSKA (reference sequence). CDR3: CSARDLAGGVNTGELFF. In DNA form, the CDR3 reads TGCAGTGCTAGAGATCTAGCGGGAGGGGTAAACACCGGGGAGCTGTTTTTT.

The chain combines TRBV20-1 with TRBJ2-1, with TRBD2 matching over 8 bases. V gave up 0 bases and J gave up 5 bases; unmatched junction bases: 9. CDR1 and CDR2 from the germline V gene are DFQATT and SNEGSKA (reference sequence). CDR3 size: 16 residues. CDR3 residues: CSARDPQREWNNEQFF. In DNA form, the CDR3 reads TGCAGTGCTAGAGATCCCCAGCGGGAGTGGAACAATGAGCAGTTCTTC.

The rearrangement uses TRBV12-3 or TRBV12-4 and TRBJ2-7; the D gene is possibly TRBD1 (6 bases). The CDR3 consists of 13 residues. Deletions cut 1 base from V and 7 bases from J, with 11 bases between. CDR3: CASSLGGLREQYF. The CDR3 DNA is TGTGCCAGCAGTTTAGGGGGGCTCCGGGAGCAGTACTTC.

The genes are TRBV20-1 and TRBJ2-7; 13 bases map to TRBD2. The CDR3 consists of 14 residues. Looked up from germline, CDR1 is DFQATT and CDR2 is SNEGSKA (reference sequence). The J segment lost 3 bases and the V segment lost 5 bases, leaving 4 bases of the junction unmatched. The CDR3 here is CSAATSGGYYEQYF. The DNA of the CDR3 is TGCAGTGCTGCGACTAGCGGGGGGTACTACGAGCAGTACTTC.

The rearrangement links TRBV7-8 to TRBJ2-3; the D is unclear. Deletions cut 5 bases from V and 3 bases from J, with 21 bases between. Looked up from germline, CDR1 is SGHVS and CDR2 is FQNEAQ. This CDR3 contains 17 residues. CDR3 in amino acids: CASSPPPLLSVTDTQYF. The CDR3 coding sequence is TGTGCCAGCAGCCCCCCCCCGTTGTTGTCGGTAACAGATACGCAGTATTTT.

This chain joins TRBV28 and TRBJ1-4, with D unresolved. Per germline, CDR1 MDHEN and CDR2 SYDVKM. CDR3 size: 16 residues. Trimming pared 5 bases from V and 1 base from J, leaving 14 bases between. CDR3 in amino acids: CASSPGGSLTNEKLFF. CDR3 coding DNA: TGTGCCAGCAGTCCCGGTGGCAGTTTAACTAATGAAAAACTGTTTTTT.

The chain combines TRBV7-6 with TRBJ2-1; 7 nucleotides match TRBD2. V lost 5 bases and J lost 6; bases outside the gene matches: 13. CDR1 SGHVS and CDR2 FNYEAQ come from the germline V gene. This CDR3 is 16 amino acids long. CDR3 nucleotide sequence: TGTGCCAGCAGCCTTGGACTAGGAGGAGGGCCCAATGAGCAGTTCTTC. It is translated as CASSLGLGGGPNEQFF.

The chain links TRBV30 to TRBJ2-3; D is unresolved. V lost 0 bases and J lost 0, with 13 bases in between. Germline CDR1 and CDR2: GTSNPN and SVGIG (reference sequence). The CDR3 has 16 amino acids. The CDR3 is CAWSVLNGYSTDTQYF. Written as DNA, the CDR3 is TGTGCCTGGAGTGTACTTAACGGGTATAGCACAGATACGCAGTATTTT.

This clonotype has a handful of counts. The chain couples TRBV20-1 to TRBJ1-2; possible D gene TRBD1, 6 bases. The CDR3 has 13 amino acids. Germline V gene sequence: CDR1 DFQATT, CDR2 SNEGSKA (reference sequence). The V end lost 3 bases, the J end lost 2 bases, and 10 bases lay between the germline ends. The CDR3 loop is CSARGAVNYGYTF. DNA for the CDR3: TGCAGTGCTAGGGGGGCAGTCAACTATGGCTACACCTTC.

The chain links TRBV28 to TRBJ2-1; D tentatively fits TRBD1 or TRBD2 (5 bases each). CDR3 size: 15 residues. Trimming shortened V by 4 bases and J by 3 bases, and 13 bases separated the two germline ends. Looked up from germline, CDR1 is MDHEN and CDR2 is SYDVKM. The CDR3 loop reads CASSWTSGGYNEQFF. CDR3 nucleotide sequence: TGTGCCAGCAGTTGGACCTCTGGGGGCTACAATGAGCAGTTCTTC.

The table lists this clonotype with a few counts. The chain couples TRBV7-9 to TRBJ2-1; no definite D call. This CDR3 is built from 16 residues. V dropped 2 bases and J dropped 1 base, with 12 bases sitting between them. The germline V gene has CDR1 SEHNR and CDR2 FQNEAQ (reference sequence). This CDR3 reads CASSLPQVGSYNEQFF. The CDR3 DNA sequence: TGTGCCAGCAGCTTACCTCAAGTGGGATCCTACAATGAGCAGTTCTTC.

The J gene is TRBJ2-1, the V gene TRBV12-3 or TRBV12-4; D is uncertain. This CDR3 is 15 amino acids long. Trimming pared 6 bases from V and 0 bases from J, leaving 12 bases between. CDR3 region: CASRRHASSYNEQFF. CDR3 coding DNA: TGTGCCAGCAGAAGGCACGCGAGCTCCTACAATGAGCAGTTCTTC.

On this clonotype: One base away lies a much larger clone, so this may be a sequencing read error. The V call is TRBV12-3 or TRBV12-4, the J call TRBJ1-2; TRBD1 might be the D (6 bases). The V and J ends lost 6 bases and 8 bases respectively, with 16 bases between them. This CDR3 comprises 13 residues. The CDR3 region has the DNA TGTGCCAGCAGGCGGACAGCGCTGTGGGGCTACACCTTC. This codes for CASRRTALWGYTF.

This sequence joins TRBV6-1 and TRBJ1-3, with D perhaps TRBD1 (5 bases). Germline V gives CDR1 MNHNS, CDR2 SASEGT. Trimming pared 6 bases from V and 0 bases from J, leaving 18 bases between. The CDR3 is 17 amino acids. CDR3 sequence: CASRTVQVLSSGNTIYF. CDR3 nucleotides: TGTGCCAGCAGAACGGTACAGGTCCTGAGCTCTGGAAACACCATATATTTT.

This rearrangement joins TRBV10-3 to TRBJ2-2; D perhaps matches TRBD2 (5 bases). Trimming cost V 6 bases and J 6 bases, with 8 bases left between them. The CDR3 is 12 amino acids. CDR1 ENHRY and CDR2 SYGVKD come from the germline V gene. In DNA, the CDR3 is TGTGCCATCAGCCGGGGTCCCGGGGAGCTGTTTTTT. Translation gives CAISRGPGELFF.

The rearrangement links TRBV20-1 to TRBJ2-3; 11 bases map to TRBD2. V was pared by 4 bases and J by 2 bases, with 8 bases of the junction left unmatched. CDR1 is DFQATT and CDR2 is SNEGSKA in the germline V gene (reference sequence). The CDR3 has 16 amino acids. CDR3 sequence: CSATSGLAGSTDTQYF. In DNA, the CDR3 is TGCAGTGCTACCTCCGGACTAGCGGGCTCCACAGATACGCAGTATTTT.

The chain's CDR3 is CSARGPGIGETQYF. Written as DNA, the CDR3 is TGCAGTGCTAGAGGGCCCGGGATCGGGGAGACCCAGTACTTC. The J gene is TRBJ2-5, the V gene TRBV20-1, with D perhaps matching TRBD2 (5 bases). V was cut by 1 base and J by 5 bases, with 14 bases left in between. The CDR3 has 14 residues. Germline V lookup: CDR1 DFQATT, CDR2 SNEGSKA (reference sequence).